The next 3 T cell receptor beta chains were all read from a single sample in a study of Tregs in tolerant kidney transplant recipients. Produced via immunoSEQ multiplex PCR; TCRdb's table is partial and in-frame only. The sample yields tens of thousands of clones, of which the top ten take up approximately 6.9%. The source material was CD8+ T cells from blood, sampled before the transplant. All receptors derive from a human donor who received a combined kidney and bone marrow transplant.

To note about this clone: The read falls 3 residues short of the CDR3 end, and the missing part is taken from the germline J gene. The V and J genes are TRBV5-6 and TRBJ2-5; D not certain. Trimming removed 0 bases from V and 5 bases from J, with 2 bases in between. Germline V lookup: CDR1 SGHDT, CDR2 YYEEEE. The CDR3 totals 11 residues. Here the CDR3 reads CASSLAETQYF. The part of the CDR3 DNA that was read is TGTGCCAGCAGCTTGGCGGAGACC.

A remark on this clone: The read ends 3 residues shy of where the CDR3 ends; the end is completed using the germline J gene. The chain recombines TRBV19 with TRBJ2-1, with no clear D. Between the trimmed V and J ends, which lost 3 bases and 0 bases, there was a span of 12 bases. This CDR3 has 16 residues. Germline-derived CDR1 and CDR2 are LNHDA and SQIVND (reference sequence). The sequenced CDR3 bases are TGTGCCAGTAGTATGTCCCACTTCTTCTCCTACAATGAG. As protein: CASSMSHFFSYNE. In full, the CDR3 reads CASSMSHFFSYNEQFF.

This CDR3 is CASSYSLRGQPQETQYF. CDR3 bases read: TGTGCCAGCAGTTACAGCCTGCGGGGACAGCCCCAAGAGACC. The chain joins TRBV6-2 or TRBV6-3 to TRBJ2-5; D is perhaps TRBD1 (7 bases). The read halts 3 residues ahead of the CDR3 end, with the missing end drawn from the germline J gene. The V end was cut by 2 bases, the J end by 1 base, with 17 bases between. Germline V gene sequence: CDR1 MNHEY, CDR2 SVGEGT. The CDR3 runs to 17 residues.